A single sample gave rise to the 21 T cell receptor beta chains below, sequenced in a study of blood T cell repertoires in COVID-19. Repertoires were generated with immunoSEQ multiplex PCR, while TCRdb's copy carries only in-frame clones and drops some. The data contain some 300,000 clones, around nine tenths of them singletons. Material: peripheral blood. Every receptor here comes from a man in his 70s with acute or convalescent COVID-19.

This clone turned up a few times. CDR3 in amino acids: CASSFRGGAADTQYF. In DNA form, the CDR3 reads TGCGCCAGCAGTTTCCGAGGGGGGGCGGCAGATACGCAGTATTTT. The chain uses TRBV5-1 and TRBJ2-3; maybe TRBD2 (7 bases). The ends were cut back, 5 bases at V and 4 bases at J, with 17 bases in the middle. The CDR3 runs 15 residues. Germline CDR1 and CDR2: SGHRS and YFSETQ.

The chain combines TRBV10-3 with TRBJ2-7; 10 nucleotides line up with TRBD1. Germline V gene data show CDR1 as ENHRY and CDR2 as SYGVKD. The V segment lost 2 bases and the J segment 1 base; nucleotides outside the gene matches: 2. CDR3 size: 15 residues. The CDR3 nucleotides are TGTGCCATCAGTGAGGGGGACAGGGGATCCTACGAGCAGTACTTC. Its protein is CAISEGDRGSYEQYF.

The chain joins TRBV5-6 to TRBJ1-6, with 10 nucleotides matching TRBD1. Trimming at V came to 3 bases and at J to 10 bases, leaving 4 bases not matched to a gene. The CDR3 spans 14 residues. Germline V gives CDR1 SGHDT, CDR2 YYEEEE. This CDR3 reads CASSWGTGESPLHF. The CDR3 DNA reads as TGTGCCAGCAGCTGGGGGACAGGGGAATCACCCCTCCACTTT.

This chain joins TRBV23-1 and TRBJ2-1; D is possibly TRBD2 (5 bases). TRBV23-1 is marked as an open reading frame, function uncertain. Trimming took 4 bases from V and 4 from J, leaving 8 bases between them. The CDR3 runs to 13 residues. In DNA, the CDR3 is TGCGCCAGCAGTCCAACTAGGTACAATGAGCAGTTCTTC. Its translation is CASSPTRYNEQFF.

CDR3 DNA: TGTGCCAGTAGTCCGGACTGGCCTCGCACAGATACGCAGTATTTT. Amino acids: CASSPDWPRTDTQYF. The chain links TRBV19 to TRBJ2-3, with a weak D call TRBD2 (5 bases). This CDR3 has 15 amino acids. Trimming pared 5 bases from V and 1 base from J, leaving 13 bases between. The germline gives CDR1 LNHDA, CDR2 SQIVND (reference sequence). Full variable domain (missing parts from reference TRBV19 and TRBJ2-3): DGGITQSPKYLFRKEGQNVTLSCEQNLNHDAMYWYRQDPGQGLRLIYYSQIVNDFQKGDIAEGYSVSREKKESFPLTVTSAQKNPTAFYLCASSPDWPRTDTQYFGPGTRLTVL.

This clone appeared a single time. The J gene is TRBJ1-4, the V gene TRBV6-5; D ambiguous. From germline, CDR1 is MNHEY and CDR2 SVGAGI. The CDR3 contains 14 residues. V was cut by 5 bases and J by 8 bases, with 15 bases left in between. CDR3 sequence reads: CASSRGVGSEKLFF. The DNA for the CDR3 is TGTGCCAGCAGTCGCGGGGTAGGTTCGGAAAAACTGTTTTTT.

The chain has TRBV9 and TRBJ2-1; tentatively, D is TRBD1 (5 bases). CDR1 is SGDLS and CDR2 is YYNGEE in the germline V gene. The V and J ends lost 0 bases and 4 bases respectively, with 8 bases between them. This CDR3 has 14 residues. As DNA, the CDR3 is TGTGCCAGCAGCGTAGGTCAGGGATACAATGAGCAGTTCTTC. Residues: CASSVGQGYNEQFF. Based on the CDR3 plus reference TRBV9 and TRBJ2-1, the full variable domain is DSGVTQTPKHLITATGQRVTLRCSPRSGDLSVYWYQQSLDQGLQFLIQYYNGEERAKGNILERFSAQQFPDLHSELNLSSLELGDSALYFCASSVGQGYNEQFFGPGTRLTVL.

This clone was counted once. This chain uses TRBV10-3 with TRBJ1-4, with 10 bases lining up with TRBD1. With 3 bases clipped from V and 7 bases from J, the junction kept 5 bases outside the gene matches. The CDR3 runs to 15 residues. Germline loops: CDR1 ENHRY, CDR2 SYGVKD. In DNA form, the CDR3 reads TGTGCCATCAGTGAACAGACAGGGGGCTCTGAAAAACTGTTTTTT. This codes for CAISEQTGGSEKLFF.

The chain has TRBV30 and TRBJ1-5; possible D gene TRBD1, 6 bases. CDR3 length: 13 amino acids. Germline CDR1 and CDR2: GTSNPN and SVGIG (reference sequence). The V and J ends lost 8 bases and 3 bases respectively, with 14 bases between them. CDR3 DNA sequence: TGTGCCGGCTCGGGGGGACACAATCAGCCCCAGCATTTT. Amino acids: CAGSGGHNQPQHF.

Comments on this clone: Different DNA sequences within this sample yield the same CDR3. J is TRBJ1-6 and V is TRBV9; no reliable D call. The CDR3 runs to 16 residues. V lost 2 bases to trimming and J lost 0 bases, with 9 bases between them. The germline V gene has CDR1 SGDLS and CDR2 YYNGEE. The chain's CDR3 is CASSVGGSSYNSPLHF. For the CDR3, the DNA is TGTGCCAGCAGCGTGGGTGGGAGCTCCTATAATTCACCCCTCCACTTT.

The V and J genes are TRBV14 and TRBJ1-2; tentative D call: TRBD1 (6 bases). The ends were cut back, 0 bases at V and 4 bases at J, with 15 bases in the middle. Germline V gives CDR1 SGHDN, CDR2 FVKESK. CDR3 length: 16 amino acids. The CDR3 DNA reads TGTGCCAGCAGCCAAGATTCCCGCGAAGGGGGCTATGGCTACACCTTC. Translated: CASSQDSREGGYGYTF.

This clone has only one observation. The chain combines TRBV18 with TRBJ2-5; 8 nucleotides align to TRBD1. The germline gives CDR1 KGHSH, CDR2 LQKENI. The CDR3 is 14 residues long. Trimming took 3 bases from V and 3 from J; bases not matched to a gene: 3. The CDR3 nucleotides read TGTGCCAGCTCACCCCAGGACAGGGAAGAGACCCAGTACTTC. Its protein is CASSPQDREETQYF.

The chain combines TRBV18 with TRBJ1-4; D gene uncertain. From germline, CDR1 is KGHSH and CDR2 LQKENI. CDR3 size: 15 residues. Trimming left V 6 bases short and J 0 bases short, with 11 bases between. The CDR3 sequence is CASSYSSSTNEKLFF. The DNA for the CDR3 is TGTGCCAGCTCGTACAGCTCTTCAACTAATGAAAAACTGTTTTTT.

The gene calls are TRBV20-1 and TRBJ1-1; D perhaps matches TRBD1 (6 bases). The CDR3 runs 11 residues. Trimming cost V 3 bases and J 7 bases, with 9 bases left between them. The germline CDR1 and CDR2 sequences are DFQATT and SNEGSKA (reference sequence). The CDR3 loop reads CSARGANEAFF. CDR3 DNA: TGCAGTGCTAGGGGGGCGAATGAAGCTTTCTTT.

This clone was counted between two and nine times. The gene calls are TRBV4-3 and TRBJ1-5, with D unresolved. V was clipped by 0 bases and J by 4 bases, with 7 bases between them. From germline, CDR1 is LGHNA and CDR2 YSLEER. The CDR3 loop spans 14 amino acids. Here the CDR3 DNA reads TGCGCCAGCAGCCAAGAGAGAGGGAATCAGCCCCAGCATTTT. This gives the protein CASSQERGNQPQHF.

The V gene is TRBV7-9, the J gene TRBJ2-7, with TRBD2 matching 11 bases. CDR1 is SEHNR and CDR2 is FQNEAQ in the germline V gene (reference sequence). J was trimmed by 4 bases and V by 4 bases; bases with no gene match: 6. There are 15 residues in the CDR3. The CDR3 loop is CASSSLGTSGYEQYF. In nucleotides, the CDR3 is TGTGCCAGCAGCTCACTCGGGACTAGCGGTTACGAGCAGTACTTC.

The CDR3 bases are TGTGCCAGCAGAACAACAGGGGCTGAGCAGTTCTTC. Amino acids: CASRTTGAEQFF. This chain connects TRBV12-3 or TRBV12-4 to TRBJ2-1; 7 bases map to TRBD1. The CDR3 spans 12 residues. V shed 6 bases and J 9 bases; nucleotides not matched to a gene: 5.

The chain combines TRBV6-5 with TRBJ1-2, with D possibly being TRBD1 (5 bases). The germline V and J ends were trimmed by 4 bases and 4 bases, with 16 bases remaining between them. CDR3 length: 15 residues. Germline loops: CDR1 MNHEY, CDR2 SVGAGI. The CDR3 DNA sequence: TGTGCCAGCAGTTTTGGAGCAGGGATGGGCTATGGCTACACCTTC. Encoded protein: CASSFGAGMGYGYTF.

In its sample, this clone was seen a few times. CDR3 bases: TGTGCCAGTAGTACCGCGTCGCGGGCCCAGCATTTT. Its translation is CASSTASRAQHF. This chain connects TRBV19 to TRBJ1-5; D is ambiguous. The CDR3 has 12 amino acids. Germline CDR1 is LNHDA and CDR2 is SQIVND (reference sequence). V was trimmed by 4 bases and J by 11 bases, leaving 12 bases between them.

V is TRBV28 and J is TRBJ1-6; no reliable D call. The CDR3 extends over 13 amino acids. The V end was cut by 9 bases, the J end by 2 bases, with 8 bases between. The germline gives CDR1 MDHEN, CDR2 SYDVKM. In nucleotides, the CDR3 is TGTGCCAGTAACAATCCCTATAATTCACCCCTCCACTTT. It yields the protein CASNNPYNSPLHF.

This chain uses TRBV3-1 (or the pseudogene TRBV3-2) with TRBJ2-5; D remains unclear. The germline V gene encodes CDR1 LGHDT and CDR2 YNNKEL (reference sequence). V shed 4 bases and J shed 4 bases, with 13 bases lying between them. CDR3 length equals 14 residues. The CDR3 here is CASSRTVGRETQYF. CDR3 coding DNA: TGTGCCAGCAGCCGCACCGTTGGTAGAGAGACCCAGTACTTC.